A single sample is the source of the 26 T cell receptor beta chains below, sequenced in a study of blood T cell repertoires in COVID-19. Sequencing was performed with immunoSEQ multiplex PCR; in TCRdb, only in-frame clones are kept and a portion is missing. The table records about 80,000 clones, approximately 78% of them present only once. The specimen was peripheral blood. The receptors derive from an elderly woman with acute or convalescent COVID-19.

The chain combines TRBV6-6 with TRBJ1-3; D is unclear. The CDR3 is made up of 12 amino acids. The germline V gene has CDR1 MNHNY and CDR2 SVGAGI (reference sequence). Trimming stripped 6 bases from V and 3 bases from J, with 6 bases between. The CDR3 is CASRLDGNTIYF. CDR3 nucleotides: TGTGCCAGCAGATTAGATGGAAACACCATATATTTT.

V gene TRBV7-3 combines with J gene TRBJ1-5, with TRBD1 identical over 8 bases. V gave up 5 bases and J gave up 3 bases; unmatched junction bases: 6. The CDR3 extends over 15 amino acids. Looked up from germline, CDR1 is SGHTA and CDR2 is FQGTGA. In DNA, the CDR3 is TGTGCCAGCAGCCTAGACAGGGGCCCCAATCAGCCCCAGCATTTT. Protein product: CASSLDRGPNQPQHF. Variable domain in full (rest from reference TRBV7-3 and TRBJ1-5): GAGVSQTPSNKVTEKGKYVELRCDPISGHTALYWYRQSLGQGPEFLIYFQGTGAADDSGLPNDRFFAVRPEGSVSTLKIQRTERGDSAVYLCASSLDRGPNQPQHFGDGTRLSIL.

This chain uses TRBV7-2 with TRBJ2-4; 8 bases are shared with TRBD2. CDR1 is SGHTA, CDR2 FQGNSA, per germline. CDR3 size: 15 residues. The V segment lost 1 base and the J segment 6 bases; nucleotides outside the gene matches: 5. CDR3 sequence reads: CASSLEGGGINIQYF. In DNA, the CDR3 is TGTGCCAGCAGCTTAGAGGGCGGGGGGATAAACATTCAGTACTTC.

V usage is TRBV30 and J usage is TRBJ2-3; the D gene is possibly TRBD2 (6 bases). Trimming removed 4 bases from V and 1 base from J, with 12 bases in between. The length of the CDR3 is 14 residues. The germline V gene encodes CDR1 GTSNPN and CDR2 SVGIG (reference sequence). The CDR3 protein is CAWKKGGGTDTQYF. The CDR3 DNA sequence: TGTGCCTGGAAGAAGGGAGGAGGCACAGATACGCAGTATTTT.

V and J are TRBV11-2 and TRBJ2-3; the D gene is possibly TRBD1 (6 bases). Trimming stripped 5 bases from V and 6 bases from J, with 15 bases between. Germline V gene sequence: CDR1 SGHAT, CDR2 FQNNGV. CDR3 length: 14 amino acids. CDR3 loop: CASSKGGSADTQYF. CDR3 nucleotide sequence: TGTGCCAGCAGCAAAGGGGGTTCGGCTGATACGCAGTATTTT.

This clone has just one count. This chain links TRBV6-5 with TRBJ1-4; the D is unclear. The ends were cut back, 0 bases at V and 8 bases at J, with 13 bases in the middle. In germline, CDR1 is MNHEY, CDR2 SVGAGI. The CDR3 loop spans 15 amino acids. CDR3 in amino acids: CASSYSPDYWEKLFF. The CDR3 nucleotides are TGTGCCAGCAGTTACTCGCCGGACTATTGGGAAAAACTGTTTTTT.

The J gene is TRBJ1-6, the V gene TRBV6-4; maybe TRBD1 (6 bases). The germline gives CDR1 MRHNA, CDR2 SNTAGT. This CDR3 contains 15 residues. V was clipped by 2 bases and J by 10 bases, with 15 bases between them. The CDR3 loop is CASSDHETGGSPLHF. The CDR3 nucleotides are TGTGCCAGCAGTGACCATGAGACGGGGGGCTCACCCCTCCACTTT.

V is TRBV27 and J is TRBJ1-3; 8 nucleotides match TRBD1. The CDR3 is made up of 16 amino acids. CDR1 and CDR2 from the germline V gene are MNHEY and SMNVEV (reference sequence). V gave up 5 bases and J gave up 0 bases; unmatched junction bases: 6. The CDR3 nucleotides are TGTGCCAGCAGTCCGTCAGGGGGCGCCTCTGGAAACACCATATATTTT. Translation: CASSPSGGASGNTIYF.

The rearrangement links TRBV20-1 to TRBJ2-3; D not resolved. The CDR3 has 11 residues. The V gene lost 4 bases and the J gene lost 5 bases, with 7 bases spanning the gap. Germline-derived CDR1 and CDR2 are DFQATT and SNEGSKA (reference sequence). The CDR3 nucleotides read TGCAGTGCTAAACGACTAGATACGCAGTATTTT. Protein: CSAKRLDTQYF.

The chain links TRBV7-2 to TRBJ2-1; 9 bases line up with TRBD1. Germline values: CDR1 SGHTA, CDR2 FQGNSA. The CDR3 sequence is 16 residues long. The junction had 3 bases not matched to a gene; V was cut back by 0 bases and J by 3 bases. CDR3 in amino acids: CASSLAGTGNYNEQFF. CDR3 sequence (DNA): TGTGCCAGCAGCTTAGCAGGGACAGGGAACTACAATGAGCAGTTCTTC.

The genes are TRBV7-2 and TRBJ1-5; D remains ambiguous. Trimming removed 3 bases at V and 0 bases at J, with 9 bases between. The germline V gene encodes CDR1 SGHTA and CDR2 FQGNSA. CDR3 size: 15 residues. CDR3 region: CASSFSVDSNQPQHF. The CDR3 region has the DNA TGTGCCAGCAGCTTTTCAGTTGATAGCAATCAGCCCCAGCATTTT.

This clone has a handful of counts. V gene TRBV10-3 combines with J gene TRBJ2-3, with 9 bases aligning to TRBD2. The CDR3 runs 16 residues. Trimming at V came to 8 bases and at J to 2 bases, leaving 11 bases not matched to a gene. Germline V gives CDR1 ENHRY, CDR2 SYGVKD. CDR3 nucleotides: TGTGCCATCGCAAGAGTGGAGCGGGGGGTCACAGATACGCAGTATTTT. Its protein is CAIARVERGVTDTQYF.

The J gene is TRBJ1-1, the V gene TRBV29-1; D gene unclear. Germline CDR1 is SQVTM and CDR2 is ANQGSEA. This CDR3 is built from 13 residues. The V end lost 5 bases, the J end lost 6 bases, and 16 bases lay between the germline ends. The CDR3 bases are TGCAGCGTTTGGCATCAGCCCGGGGCTGAAGCTTTCTTT. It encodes CSVWHQPGAEAFF. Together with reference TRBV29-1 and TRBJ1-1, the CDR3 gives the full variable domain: SAVISQKPSRDICQRGTSLTIQCQVDSQVTMMFWYRQQPGQSLTLIATANQGSEATYESGFVIDKFPISRPNLTFSTLTVSNMSPEDSSIYLCSVWHQPGAEAFFGQGTRLTVV.

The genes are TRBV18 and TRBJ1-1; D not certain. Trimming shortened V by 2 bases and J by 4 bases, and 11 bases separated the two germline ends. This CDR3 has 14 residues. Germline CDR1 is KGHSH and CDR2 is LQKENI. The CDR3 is CASSPSGPGTEAFF. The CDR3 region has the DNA TGTGCCAGCTCACCAAGCGGGCCGGGCACTGAAGCTTTCTTT.

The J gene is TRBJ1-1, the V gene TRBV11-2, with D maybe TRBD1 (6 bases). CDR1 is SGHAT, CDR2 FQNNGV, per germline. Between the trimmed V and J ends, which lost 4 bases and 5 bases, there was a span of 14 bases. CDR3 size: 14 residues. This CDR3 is CASSSTGPLTEAFF. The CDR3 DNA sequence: TGTGCCAGCAGCTCTACAGGGCCTTTGACTGAAGCTTTCTTT.

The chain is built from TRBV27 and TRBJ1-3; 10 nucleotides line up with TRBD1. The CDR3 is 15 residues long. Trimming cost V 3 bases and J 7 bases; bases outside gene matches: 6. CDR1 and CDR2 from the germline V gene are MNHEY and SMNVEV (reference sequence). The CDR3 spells CASSFNSDRGNTIYF. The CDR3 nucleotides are TGTGCCAGCAGTTTCAACTCGGACAGGGGGAACACCATATATTTT.

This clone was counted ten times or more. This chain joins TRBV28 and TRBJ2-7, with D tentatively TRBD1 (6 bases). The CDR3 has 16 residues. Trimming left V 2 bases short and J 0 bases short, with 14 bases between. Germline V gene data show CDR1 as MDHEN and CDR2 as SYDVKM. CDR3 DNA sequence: TGTGCCAGCAGTTTAAGAGCAGGGGTGATCTCCTACGAGCAGTACTTC. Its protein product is CASSLRAGVISYEQYF.

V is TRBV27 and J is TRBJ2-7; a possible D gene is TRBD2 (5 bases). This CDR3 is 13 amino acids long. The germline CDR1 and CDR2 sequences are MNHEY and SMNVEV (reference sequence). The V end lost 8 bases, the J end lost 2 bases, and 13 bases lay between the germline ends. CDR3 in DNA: TGTGCCAGCCAAAAGAGGGCCGCCTACGAGCAGTACTTC. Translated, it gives CASQKRAAYEQYF.

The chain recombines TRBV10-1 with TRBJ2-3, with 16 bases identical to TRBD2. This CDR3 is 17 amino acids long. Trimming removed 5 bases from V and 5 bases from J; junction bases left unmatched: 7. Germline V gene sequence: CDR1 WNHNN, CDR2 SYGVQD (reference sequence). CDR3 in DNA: TGCGCCAGCAGTCCCGGGACTAGCGGGGGGGCGCGAGATACGCAGTATTTT. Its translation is CASSPGTSGGARDTQYF.

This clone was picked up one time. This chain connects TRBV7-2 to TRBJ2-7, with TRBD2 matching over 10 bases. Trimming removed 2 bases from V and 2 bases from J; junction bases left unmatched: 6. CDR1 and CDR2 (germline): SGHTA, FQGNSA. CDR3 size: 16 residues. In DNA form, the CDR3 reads TGTGCCAGCAGCTTACTCCGACTAGCGGGCCCCTACGAGCAGTACTTC. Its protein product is CASSLLRLAGPYEQYF.

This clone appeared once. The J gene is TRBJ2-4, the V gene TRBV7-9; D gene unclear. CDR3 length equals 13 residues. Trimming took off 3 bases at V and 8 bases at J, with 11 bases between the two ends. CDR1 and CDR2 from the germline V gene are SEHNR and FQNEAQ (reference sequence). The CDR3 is CASSFGGRDIQYF. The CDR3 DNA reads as TGTGCCAGCAGCTTCGGCGGTCGAGACATTCAGTACTTC.

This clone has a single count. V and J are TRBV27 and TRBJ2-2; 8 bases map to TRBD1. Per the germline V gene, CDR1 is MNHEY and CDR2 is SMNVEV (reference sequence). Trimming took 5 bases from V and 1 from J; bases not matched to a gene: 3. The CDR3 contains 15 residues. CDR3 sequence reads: CASSEDRVNTGELFF. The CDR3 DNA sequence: TGTGCCAGCAGTGAGGACAGGGTGAACACCGGGGAGCTGTTTTTT.

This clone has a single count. The CDR3 here is CASSPDRGEAGYTF. DNA of the CDR3: TGTGCCAGCAGCCCGGACAGGGGGGAGGCTGGCTACACCTTC. This chain uses TRBV7-9 with TRBJ1-2, with 10 bases identical to TRBD1. The length of the CDR3 is 14 residues. Germline V CDR1 and CDR2: SEHNR, FQNEAQ (reference sequence). J was trimmed by 7 bases and V by 5 bases; bases with no gene match: 7. Based on the CDR3 plus reference TRBV7-9 and TRBJ1-2, the full variable domain is DTGVSQNPRHKITKRGQNVTFRCDPISEHNRLYWYRQTLGQGPEFLTYFQNEAQLEKSRLLSDRFSAERPKGSFSTLEIQRTEQGDSAMYLCASSPDRGEAGYTFGSGTRLTVV.

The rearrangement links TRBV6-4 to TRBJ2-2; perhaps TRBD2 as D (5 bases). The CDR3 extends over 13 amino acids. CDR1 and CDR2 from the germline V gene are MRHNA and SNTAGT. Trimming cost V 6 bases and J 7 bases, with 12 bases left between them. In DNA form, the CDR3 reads TGTGCCAGCAGCCTGACCGCGGGCGGGGAGCTGTTTTTT. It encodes CASSLTAGGELFF.

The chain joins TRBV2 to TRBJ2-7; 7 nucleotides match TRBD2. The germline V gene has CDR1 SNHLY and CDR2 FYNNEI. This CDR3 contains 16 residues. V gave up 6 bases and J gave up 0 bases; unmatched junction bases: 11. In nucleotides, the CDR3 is TGTGCCAGCAGCGGATGGGGGGGGAACTACTCCTACGAGCAGTACTTC. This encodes CASSGWGGNYSYEQYF.

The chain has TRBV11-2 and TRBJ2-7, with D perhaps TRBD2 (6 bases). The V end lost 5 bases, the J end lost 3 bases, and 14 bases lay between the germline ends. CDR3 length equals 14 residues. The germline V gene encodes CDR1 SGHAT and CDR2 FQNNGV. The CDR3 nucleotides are TGTGCCAGCAGCCGCGGACACGGGGGCTACGAGCAGTACTTC. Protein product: CASSRGHGGYEQYF.